Listed below are T cell receptor beta chains from one sample, sequenced in a study of blood T cell repertoires in COVID-19. The assay was immunoSEQ multiplex PCR, and TCRdb's table has in-frame clones only and misses some. The table lists about 170,000 clones, approximately 79% of them singletons, with 15% to 20% in the top ten. Sequencing was carried out using PBMCs or T cells enriched from blood (not recorded which). These receptors were taken from a woman in her seventies in a cohort exposed to, infected with or recovered from COVID-19 (not recorded which). Each CDR3 is given with its conserved first and last residue. A D gene is named only where the DNA matches it firmly. The size field is filled for only some rows; it gives once, few, many or a size class.

abundance,d_gene,v_gene,j_gene,CDR3nt,CDR3aa
-,TRBD1,TRBV23-1,TRBJ1-1,TGCGCCAGCATTGGCTCACTGGTAGGGGGCAGCGGTGTGAGGATGAACACTGAAGCTTTCTTT,CASIGSLVGGSGVRMNTEAFF
once,-,TRBV14,TRBJ2-7,TGTGCCAGCAGCCAACGGCTAGATCCCCCCGAGCAGTACTTC,CASSQRLDPPEQYF
-,TRBD1,TRBV25-1,TRBJ1-1,TGTGCCAGCACCCCTTGGGGGGGACAGGGGGCCACTGAAGCTTTCTTT,CASTPWGGQGATEAFF
-,-,TRBV19,TRBJ2-1,TGTGCCAGTAGTATAACCGGGACAAGTACCTACAATGAGCAGTTCTTC,CASSITGTSTYNEQFF
few,-,TRBV7-6,TRBJ2-7,TGTGCCAGCAGCTTAGGGACTACCAAAACGGGGGAGCAGTACTTC,CASSLGTTKTGEQYF
-,-,TRBV28,TRBJ1-4,TGTGCCAGCAGTTTAGTGGGGAGGGAAAAACTGTTTTTT,CASSLVGREKLFF
-,TRBD2,TRBV3-1/TRBV3-2,TRBJ2-1,TGTGCCAGCAGCCTCCAAGCGGGGAATGAGCAGTTCTTC,CASSLQAGNEQFF
-,-,TRBV20-1,TRBJ1-6,TGCAGTGCTAGTTCAGGCAGGTCGGGGTATAATTCACCCCTCCACTTT,CSASSGRSGYNSPLHF
-,-,TRBV5-1,TRBJ2-3,TGCGCCAGCAGCCAGAACGTTATCAGTACGCAGTATTTT,CASSQNVISTQYF
-,TRBD1,TRBV18,TRBJ2-3,TGTGCCAGCTCACCAGCTGGACAGGGCCTGGATACGCAGTATTTT,CASSPAGQGLDTQYF
-,-,TRBV24-1,TRBJ1-4,TGTGCCACCAGTGACGGACAGCGAGGATCAGGTGAAAAACTGTTTTTT,CATSDGQRGSGEKLFF
-,TRBD1,TRBV15,TRBJ2-1,TGTGCCACCAGCAGACGGGACAGGGGAGACAATGAGCAGTTCTTC,CATSRRDRGDNEQFF
-,-,TRBV6-5,TRBJ2-1,TGTGCCAGCTTTTTTACGCTAGTCACCTACAATGAGCAGTTCTTC,CASFFTLVTYNEQFF
-,TRBD1,TRBV28,TRBJ2-1,TGTGCCAGCAGTTTGGGGACAGGGGGTTCCTACAATGAGCAGTTCTTC,CASSLGTGGSYNEQFF
-,-,TRBV14,TRBJ2-7,TGTGCCAGCAGCCAAGTAAACTACAGGGCCGGCGAGCAGTACTTC,CASSQVNYRAGEQYF
few,TRBD1,TRBV7-2,TRBJ1-2,TGTGCCAGCAGCTTAGGGGGACAGGGTTTTTATGGCTACACCTTC,CASSLGGQGFYGYTF
few,-,TRBV5-1,TRBJ2-1,TGCGCCAGCAGCCCCCGGGACTCCTCCTACAATGAGCAGTTCTTC,CASSPRDSSYNEQFF
-,-,TRBV7-9,TRBJ1-4,TGTGCCAGCAGCTTAGATGACAGCGTTGAAAAACTGTTTTTT,CASSLDDSVEKLFF
few,-,TRBV27,TRBJ2-1,TGTGCCAGCAGTTTGCGGGACAGCTCCTACAATGAGCAGTTCTTC,CASSLRDSSYNEQFF
once,TRBD1,TRBV28,TRBJ1-2,TGTGCCAGCAGATTAGGAGCAGGGACAGCGATTAACTATGGCTACACCTTC,CASRLGAGTAINYGYTF
-,-,TRBV6-5,TRBJ1-1,TGTGCCAGCAAAGTAGGGGGTCACACTGAAGCTTTCTTT,CASKVGGHTEAFF
-,-,TRBV5-1,TRBJ1-1,TGCGCCAGCAGCTTACGCCCGGACACCCGGAACACTGAAGCTTTCTTT,CASSLRPDTRNTEAFF
-,TRBD2,TRBV5-4,TRBJ2-2,TGTGCCAGCAACCAGGGAGGGAGCGGACGCGGGGGGGAGCTGTTTTTT,CASNQGGSGRGGELFF
few,TRBD1,TRBV7-2,TRBJ2-7,TGTGCCAGCAGCTTGGGACAGGTCCCCTCCTACGAGCAGTACTTC,CASSLGQVPSYEQYF
-,-,TRBV10-2,TRBJ1-2,TGCGCCAGCAGTGAGTTCAGCGGCATTGGCTATGGCTACACCTTC,CASSEFSGIGYGYTF
-,-,TRBV5-1,TRBJ2-7,TGCGCCAGCAGCTTGGTCCCAACTCGCTACGAGCAGTACTTC,CASSLVPTRYEQYF
-,-,TRBV7-9,TRBJ2-5,TGTGCCAGCAGCTTAGTGGGAGGCCAAGAGACCCAGTACTTC,CASSLVGGQETQYF
-,-,TRBV13,TRBJ1-5,TGTGCCAGCAGCTTCGAAGGGGGATCAAGCAATCAGCCCCAGCATTTT,CASSFEGGSSNQPQHF
-,TRBD2,TRBV9,TRBJ2-5,TGTGCCAGCAGCTATGGGACTAGCGGCCACCAGGGGACCCAGTACTTC,CASSYGTSGHQGTQYF
once,-,TRBV27,TRBJ1-1,TGTGCCAGCAGTACCAGACACACGAACACTGAAGCTTTCTTT,CASSTRHTNTEAFF
-,TRBD1,TRBV12-5,TRBJ1-2,TGTGCTAGTTTACGGGAGACAGGGCCCACGGGCTATGGCTACACCTTC,CASLRETGPTGYGYTF
-,-,TRBV19,TRBJ2-3,TGTGCCTCCCCAGCGACCCCCACAGATACGCAGTATTTT,CASPATPTDTQYF
-,-,TRBV7-6,TRBJ2-1,TGTGCCAGCAGCTTAAATGTCGTGGCAGATGAGCAGTTCTTC,CASSLNVVADEQFF
-,TRBD1,TRBV6-5,TRBJ2-7,TGTGCCAGCAGTCCCTTTGGACAGGGCTACGAGCAGTACTTC,CASSPFGQGYEQYF
-,-,TRBV3-1/TRBV3-2,TRBJ2-7,TGTGCCAGCAGCCAAGATCTTGCCGGTCTCGGGGGCGAGCAGTACTTC,CASSQDLAGLGGEQYF
-,TRBD2,TRBV10-3,TRBJ2-3,TGTGCCATCAGTAGAGGACTAGCGGGAGTCACAGATACGCAGTATTTT,CAISRGLAGVTDTQYF
-,TRBD2,TRBV18,TRBJ2-1,TGTGCCAGCTCACCATCTAGCGGGAGGCCCGCAAATGAGCAGTTCTTC,CASSPSSGRPANEQFF
once,-,TRBV27,TRBJ2-1,TGTGCCAGCAGTGTGAGGGGGTCGCCTTACAATGAGCAGTTCTTC,CASSVRGSPYNEQFF
once,-,TRBV2,TRBJ1-5,TGTGCCAGCAGTGGCCCCGGGGGGGGTCTGGACTTTGATCAGCCCCAGCATTTT,CASSGPGGGLDFDQPQHF
-,-,TRBV19,TRBJ1-4,TGTGCCAGTAGTATAGTCGAGGCGGGGAGTGAAAAACTGTTTTTT,CASSIVEAGSEKLFF
once,-,TRBV28,TRBJ1-2,TGTGCCAGCAGTGTCCTACAGGTTAGCAGTCACTATGGCTACACCTTC,CASSVLQVSSHYGYTF
-,-,TRBV7-3,TRBJ1-6,TGTGCCAGCAGCTTAACGGGCGAGGGGGCACCCCTCCACTTT,CASSLTGEGAPLHF
many,TRBD1,TRBV6-1,TRBJ1-5,TGTGCCAGCAGTGAGTACAGGGGCCAGCCCCAGCATTTT,CASSEYRGQPQHF
-,TRBD2,TRBV11-2,TRBJ2-2,TGTGCCAGCAGCTTAGCGGCTAGCGGGAACACCGGGGAGCTGTTTTTT,CASSLAASGNTGELFF
-,-,TRBV4-1,TRBJ1-5,TGCGCCAGCAGCCAAGTTGTGGGAGAGAGCAATCAGCCCCAGCATTTT,CASSQVVGESNQPQHF
few,TRBD2,TRBV18,TRBJ2-7,TGTGCCAGTTCTGAGACTAGCGGCTCCTACGAGCAGTACTTC,CASSETSGSYEQYF
-,-,TRBV4-3,TRBJ2-3,TGCGCCAGCAGCCAAGAGTGGGCCACAGATACGCAGTATTTT,CASSQEWATDTQYF
-,-,TRBV28,TRBJ1-4,TGTGCCAGCAGCTTAAATGAGGGCGGGAAACTGTTTTTT,CASSLNEGGKLFF
once,TRBD2,TRBV18,TRBJ2-1,TGTGCCAGCTCACCAAGGCTAGCGGGAGCAGTCTACAATGAGCAGTTCTTC,CASSPRLAGAVYNEQFF
-,-,TRBV28,TRBJ1-6,TGTGCCAGCAGTTTGATAGGACAGCCAAATTCACCCCTCCACTTT,CASSLIGQPNSPLHF
-,-,TRBV11-2,TRBJ2-1,TGTGCCAGCAGCTTACTACGCAATGAGCAGTTCTTC,CASSLLRNEQFF
few,-,TRBV7-3,TRBJ2-1,TGTGCCAGCAGCTTCGGAGTCGGGTACAATGAGCAGTTCTTC,CASSFGVGYNEQFF
-,TRBD1,TRBV19,TRBJ2-6,TGTGCCAGTAGTCCGTGGGACAGTCTCCCTGGGGCCAACGTCCTGACTTTC,CASSPWDSLPGANVLTF
once,TRBD1,TRBV19,TRBJ2-7,TGTGCCAGTAGTACCGGACAGGGCAGAGAGCAGTACTTC,CASSTGQGREQYF
-,-,TRBV7-2,TRBJ1-1,TGTGCCAGCAGCTTAACCAGGGACACTGAAGCTTTCTTT,CASSLTRDTEAFF
-,-,TRBV19,TRBJ1-5,TGTGCCAGTAGTATTATTGGGGAGCAGCCCCAGCATTTT,CASSIIGEQPQHF
-,-,TRBV7-8,TRBJ2-1,TGTGCCAGCAGCTTATCGGGTGGTGAGCAGTTCTTC,CASSLSGGEQFF
-,TRBD1,TRBV5-1,TRBJ2-1,TGCGCCAGCAGCCCCACAGGGGGCGGATACAATGAGCAGTTCTTC,CASSPTGGGYNEQFF
-,TRBD1,TRBV2,TRBJ2-1,TGTGCCAGCAGTGGGCTACCGGGACAGGCACAGTTCTTC,CASSGLPGQAQFF